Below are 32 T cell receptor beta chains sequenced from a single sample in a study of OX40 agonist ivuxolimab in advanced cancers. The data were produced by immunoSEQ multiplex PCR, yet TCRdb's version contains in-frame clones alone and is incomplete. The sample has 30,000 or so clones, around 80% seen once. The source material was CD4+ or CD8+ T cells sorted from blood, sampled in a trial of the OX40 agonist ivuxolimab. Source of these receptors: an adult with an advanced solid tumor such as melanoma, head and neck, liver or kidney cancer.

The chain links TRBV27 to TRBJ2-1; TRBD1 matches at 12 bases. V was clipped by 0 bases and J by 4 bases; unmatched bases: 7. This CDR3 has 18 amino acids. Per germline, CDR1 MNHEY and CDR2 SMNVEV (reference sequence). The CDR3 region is CASSLSSGQGARYNEQFF. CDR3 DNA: TGTGCCAGCAGTTTATCTTCGGGACAGGGGGCCAGATACAATGAGCAGTTCTTC.

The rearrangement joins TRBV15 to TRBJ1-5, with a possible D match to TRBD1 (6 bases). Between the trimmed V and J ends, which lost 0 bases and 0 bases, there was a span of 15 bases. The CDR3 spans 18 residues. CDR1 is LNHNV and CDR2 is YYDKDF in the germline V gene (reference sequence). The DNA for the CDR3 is TGTGCCACCAGCAGAGATTTAAGGGACATAGATAGCAATCAGCCCCAGCATTTT. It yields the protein CATSRDLRDIDSNQPQHF.

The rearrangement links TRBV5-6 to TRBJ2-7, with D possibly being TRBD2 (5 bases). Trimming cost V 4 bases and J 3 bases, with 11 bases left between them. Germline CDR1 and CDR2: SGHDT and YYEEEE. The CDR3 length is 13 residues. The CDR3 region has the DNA TGTGCCAGCAGCCACACTAGTTTCTACGAGCAGTACTTC. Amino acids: CASSHTSFYEQYF.

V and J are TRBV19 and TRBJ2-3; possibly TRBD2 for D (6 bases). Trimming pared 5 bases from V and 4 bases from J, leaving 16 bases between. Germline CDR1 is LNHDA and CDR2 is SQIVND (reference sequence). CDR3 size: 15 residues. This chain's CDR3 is CASSEGWRDPDTQYF. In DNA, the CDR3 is TGTGCCAGTAGTGAGGGGTGGAGGGACCCAGATACGCAGTATTTT.

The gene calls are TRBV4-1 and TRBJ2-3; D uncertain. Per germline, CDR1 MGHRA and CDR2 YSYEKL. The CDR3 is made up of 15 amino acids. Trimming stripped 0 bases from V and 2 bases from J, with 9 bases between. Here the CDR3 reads CASSQEYRTTDTQYF. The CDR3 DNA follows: TGCGCCAGCAGCCAAGAGTATAGAACCACAGATACGCAGTATTTT.

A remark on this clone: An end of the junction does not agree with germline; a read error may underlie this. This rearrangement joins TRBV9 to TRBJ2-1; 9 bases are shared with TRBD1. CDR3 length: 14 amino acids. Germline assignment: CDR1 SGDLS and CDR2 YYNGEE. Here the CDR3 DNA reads TGTGCCAGCAGTTACACAGGGGGCTACGATGAGCAGTTCTTC. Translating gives CASSYTGGYDEQFF. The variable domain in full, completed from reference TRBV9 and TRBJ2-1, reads DSGVTQTPKHLITATGQRVTLRCSPRSGDLSVYWYQQSLDQGLQFLIQYYNGEERAKGNILERFSAQQFPDLHSELNLSSLELGDSALYFCASSYTGGYDEQFFGPGTRLTVL.

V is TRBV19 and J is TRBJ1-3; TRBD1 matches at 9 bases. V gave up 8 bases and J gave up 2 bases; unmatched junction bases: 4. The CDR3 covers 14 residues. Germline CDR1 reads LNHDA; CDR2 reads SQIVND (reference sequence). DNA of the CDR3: TGTGCCAGTGACCGGACAGGGGCTGGAAACACCATATATTTT. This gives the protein CASDRTGAGNTIYF.

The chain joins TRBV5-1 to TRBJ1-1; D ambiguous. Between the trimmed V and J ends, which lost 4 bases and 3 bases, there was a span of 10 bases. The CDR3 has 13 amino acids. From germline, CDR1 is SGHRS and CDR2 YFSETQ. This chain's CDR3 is CASSLGSYTEAFF. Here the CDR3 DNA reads TGCGCCAGCAGCCTGGGGTCGTACACTGAAGCTTTCTTT. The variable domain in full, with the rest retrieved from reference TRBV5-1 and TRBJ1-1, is KAGVTQTPRYLIKTRGQQVTLSCSPISGHRSVSWYQQTPGQGLQFLFEYFSETQRNKGNFPGRFSGRQFSNSRSEMNVSTLELGDSALYLCASSLGSYTEAFFGQGTRLTVV.

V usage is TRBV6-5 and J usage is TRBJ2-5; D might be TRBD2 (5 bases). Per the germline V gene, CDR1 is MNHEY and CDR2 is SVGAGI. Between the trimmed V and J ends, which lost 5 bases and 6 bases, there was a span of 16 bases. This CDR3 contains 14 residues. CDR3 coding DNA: TGTGCCAGCAGTGCAGACGGGGAAAAACAGACCCAGTACTTC. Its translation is CASSADGEKQTQYF.

CDR3 loop: CASSPNRGTEAFF. For the CDR3, the DNA is TGTGCCAGCAGCCCGAACAGGGGGACTGAAGCTTTCTTT. The chain uses TRBV11-2 and TRBJ1-1; 8 nucleotides match TRBD1. Germline CDR1 SGHAT, CDR2 FQNNGV. V lost 5 bases to trimming and J lost 5 bases; unmatched junction nucleotides: 4. The CDR3 contains 13 residues.

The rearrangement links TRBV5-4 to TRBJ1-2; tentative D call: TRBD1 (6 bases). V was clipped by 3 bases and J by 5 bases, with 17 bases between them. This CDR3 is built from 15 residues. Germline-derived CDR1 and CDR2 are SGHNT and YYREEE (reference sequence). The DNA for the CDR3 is TGTGCCAGCAGCTGGCCTGAGACAGGACTTTATGGCTACACCTTC. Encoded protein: CASSWPETGLYGYTF.

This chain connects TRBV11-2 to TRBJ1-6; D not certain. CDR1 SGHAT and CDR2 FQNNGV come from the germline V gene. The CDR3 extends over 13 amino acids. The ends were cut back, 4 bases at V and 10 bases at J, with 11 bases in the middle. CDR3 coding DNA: TGTGCCAGCAGCTCCTACGGACCGTCACCCCTCCACTTT. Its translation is CASSSYGPSPLHF.

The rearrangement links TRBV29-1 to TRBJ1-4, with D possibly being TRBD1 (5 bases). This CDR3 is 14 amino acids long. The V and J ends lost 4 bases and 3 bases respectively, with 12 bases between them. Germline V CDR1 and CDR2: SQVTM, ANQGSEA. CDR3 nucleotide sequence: TGCAGCGTTGTTTCCGGGACCTCTAATGAAAAACTGTTTTTT. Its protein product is CSVVSGTSNEKLFF.

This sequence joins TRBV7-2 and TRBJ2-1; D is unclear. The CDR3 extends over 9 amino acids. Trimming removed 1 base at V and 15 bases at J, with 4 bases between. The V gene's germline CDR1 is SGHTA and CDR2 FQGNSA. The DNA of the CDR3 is TGTGCCAGCAGCTTAGTCCCGTTCTTC. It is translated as CASSLVPFF. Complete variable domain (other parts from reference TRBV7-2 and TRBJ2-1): GAGVSQSPSNKVTEKGKDVELRCDPISGHTALYWYRQSLGQGLEFLIYFQGNSAPDKSGLPSDRFSAERTGGSVSTLTIQRTQQEDSAVYLCASSLVPFFGPGTRLTVL.

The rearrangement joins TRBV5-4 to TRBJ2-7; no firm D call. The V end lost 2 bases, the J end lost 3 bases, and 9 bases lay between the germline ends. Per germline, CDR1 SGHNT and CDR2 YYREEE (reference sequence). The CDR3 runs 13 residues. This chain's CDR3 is CASSLGNGYEQYF. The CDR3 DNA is TGTGCCAGCAGCTTAGGGAACGGCTACGAGCAGTACTTC.

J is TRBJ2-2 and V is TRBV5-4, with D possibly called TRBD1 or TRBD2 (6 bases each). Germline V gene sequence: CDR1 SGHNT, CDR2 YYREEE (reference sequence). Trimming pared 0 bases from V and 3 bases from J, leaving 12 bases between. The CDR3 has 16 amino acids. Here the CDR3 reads CASSLGGGIYTGELFF. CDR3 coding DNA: TGTGCCAGCAGCTTGGGAGGGGGGATCTACACCGGGGAGCTGTTTTTT. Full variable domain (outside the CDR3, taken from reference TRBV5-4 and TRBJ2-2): ETGVTQSPTHLIKTRGQQVTLRCSSQSGHNTVSWYQQALGQGPQFIFQYYREEENGRGNFPPRFSGLQFPNYSSELNVNALELDDSALYLCASSLGGGIYTGELFFGEGSRLTVL.

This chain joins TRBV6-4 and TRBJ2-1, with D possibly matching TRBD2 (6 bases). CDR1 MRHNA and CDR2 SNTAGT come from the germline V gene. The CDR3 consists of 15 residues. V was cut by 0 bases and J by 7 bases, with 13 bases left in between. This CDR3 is CASSDSNNLANEQFF. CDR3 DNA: TGTGCCAGCAGTGACTCTAACAATCTAGCGAATGAGCAGTTCTTC.

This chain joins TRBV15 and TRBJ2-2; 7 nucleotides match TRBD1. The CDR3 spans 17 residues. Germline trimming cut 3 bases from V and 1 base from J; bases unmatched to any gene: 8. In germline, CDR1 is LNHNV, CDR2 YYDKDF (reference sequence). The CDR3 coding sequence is TGTGCCACCAGCAGTGCTTTCCGGGACAGGAACACCGGGGAGCTGTTTTTT. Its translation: CATSSAFRDRNTGELFF. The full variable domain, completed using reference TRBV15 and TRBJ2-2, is DAMVIQNPRYQVTQFGKPVTLSCSQTLNHNVMYWYQQKSSQAPKLLFHYYDKDFNNEADTPDNFQSRRPNTSFCFLDIRSPGLGDTAMYLCATSSAFRDRNTGELFFGEGSRLTVL.

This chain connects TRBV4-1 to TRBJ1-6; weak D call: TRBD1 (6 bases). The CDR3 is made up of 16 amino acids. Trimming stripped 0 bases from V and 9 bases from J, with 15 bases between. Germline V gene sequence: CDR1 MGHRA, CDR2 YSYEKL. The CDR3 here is CASSQDGQGLGSPLHF. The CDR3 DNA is TGCGCCAGCAGCCAAGATGGCCAGGGGCTGGGTTCACCCCTCCACTTT.

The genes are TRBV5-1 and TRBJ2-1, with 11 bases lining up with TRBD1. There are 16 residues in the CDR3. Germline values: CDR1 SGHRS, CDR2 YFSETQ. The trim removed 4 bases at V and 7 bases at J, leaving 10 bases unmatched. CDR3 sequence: CASSAIGQGAWNEQFF. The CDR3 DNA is TGCGCCAGCAGCGCGATAGGACAGGGGGCTTGGAATGAGCAGTTCTTC.

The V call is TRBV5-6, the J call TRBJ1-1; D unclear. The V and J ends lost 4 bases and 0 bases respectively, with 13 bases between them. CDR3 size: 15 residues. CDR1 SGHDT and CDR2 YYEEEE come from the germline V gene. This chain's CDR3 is CASSLLTSMNTEAFF. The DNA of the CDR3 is TGTGCCAGCAGCCTCCTGACATCTATGAACACTGAAGCTTTCTTT. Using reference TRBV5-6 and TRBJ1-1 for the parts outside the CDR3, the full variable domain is DAGVTQSPTHLIKTRGQQVTLRCSPKSGHDTVSWYQQALGQGPQFIFQYYEEEERQRGNFPDRFSGHQFPNYSSELNVNALLLGDSALYLCASSLLTSMNTEAFFGQGTRLTVV.

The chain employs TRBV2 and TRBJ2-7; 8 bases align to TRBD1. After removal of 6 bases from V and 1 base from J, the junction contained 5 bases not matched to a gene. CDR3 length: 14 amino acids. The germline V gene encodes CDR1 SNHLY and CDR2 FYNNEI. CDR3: CASRKTGESYEQYF. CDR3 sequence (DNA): TGTGCCAGCAGGAAGACAGGGGAATCCTACGAGCAGTACTTC.

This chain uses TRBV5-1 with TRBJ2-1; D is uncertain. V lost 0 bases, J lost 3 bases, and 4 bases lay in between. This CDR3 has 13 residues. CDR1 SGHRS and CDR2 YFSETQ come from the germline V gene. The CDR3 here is CASSLDNYNEQFF. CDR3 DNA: TGCGCCAGCAGCTTGGACAACTACAATGAGCAGTTCTTC.

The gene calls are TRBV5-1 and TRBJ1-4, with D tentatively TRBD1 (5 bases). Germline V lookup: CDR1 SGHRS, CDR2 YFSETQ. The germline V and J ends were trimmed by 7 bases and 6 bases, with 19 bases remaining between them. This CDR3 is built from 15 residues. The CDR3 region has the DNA TGCGCCAGCGCCGTCCTGGGGGGAGTGGATGAAAAACTGTTTTTT. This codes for CASAVLGGVDEKLFF.

The CDR3 region has the DNA TGCGCCAGCAGCCAAGAGACAGGGTCCGACACTGAAGCTTTCTTT. The encoded protein is CASSQETGSDTEAFF. The chain combines TRBV4-1 with TRBJ1-1; 7 positions agree with TRBD1. Germline V gives CDR1 MGHRA, CDR2 YSYEKL. The CDR3 has 15 residues. Trimming removed 0 bases from V and 3 bases from J; junction bases left unmatched: 4.

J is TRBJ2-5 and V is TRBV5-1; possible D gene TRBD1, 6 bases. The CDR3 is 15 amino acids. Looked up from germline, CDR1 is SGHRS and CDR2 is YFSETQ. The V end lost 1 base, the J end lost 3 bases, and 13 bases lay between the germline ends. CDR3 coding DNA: TGCGCCAGCAGCTTGTTCGGTGGACAGAAAGAGACCCAGTACTTC. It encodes CASSLFGGQKETQYF.

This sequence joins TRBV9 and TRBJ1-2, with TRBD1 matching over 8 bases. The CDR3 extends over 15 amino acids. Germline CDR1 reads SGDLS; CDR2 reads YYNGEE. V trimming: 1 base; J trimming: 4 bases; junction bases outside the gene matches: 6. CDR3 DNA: TGTGCCAGCAGCGTAACTGACAGGGGCGGCTATGGCTACACCTTC. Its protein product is CASSVTDRGGYGYTF.

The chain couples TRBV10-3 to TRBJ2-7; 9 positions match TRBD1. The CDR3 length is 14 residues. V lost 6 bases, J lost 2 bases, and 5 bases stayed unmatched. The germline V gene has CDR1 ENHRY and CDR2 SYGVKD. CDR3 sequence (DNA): TGTGCCATCAGCAAGACAGGGGGTCCCTACGAGCAGTACTTC. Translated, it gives CAISKTGGPYEQYF.

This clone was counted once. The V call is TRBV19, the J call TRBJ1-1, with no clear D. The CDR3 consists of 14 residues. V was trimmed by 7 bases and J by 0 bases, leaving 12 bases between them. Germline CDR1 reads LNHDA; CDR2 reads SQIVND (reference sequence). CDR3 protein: CASNSVVMNTEAFF. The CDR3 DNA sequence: TGTGCCAGTAATAGTGTGGTAATGAACACTGAAGCTTTCTTT. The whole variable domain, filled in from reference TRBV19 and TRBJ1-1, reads DGGITQSPKYLFRKEGQNVTLSCEQNLNHDAMYWYRQDPGQGLRLIYYSQIVNDFQKGDIAEGYSVSREKKESFPLTVTSAQKNPTAFYLCASNSVVMNTEAFFGQGTRLTVV.

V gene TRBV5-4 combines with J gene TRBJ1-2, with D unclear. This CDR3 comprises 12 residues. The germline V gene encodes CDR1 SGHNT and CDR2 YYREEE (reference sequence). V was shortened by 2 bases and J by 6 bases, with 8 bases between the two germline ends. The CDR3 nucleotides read TGTGCCAGCAGCTTCGGACGGGATGGCTACACCTTC. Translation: CASSFGRDGYTF.

The DNA of the CDR3 is TGTGCCAGCAGTTTAGGGCCGAACACTGAAGCTTTCTTT. Translation gives CASSLGPNTEAFF. The chain employs TRBV27 and TRBJ1-1; D is uncertain. Between the trimmed V and J ends, which lost 2 bases and 1 base, there was a span of 5 bases. CDR3 length equals 13 residues. Germline V gives CDR1 MNHEY, CDR2 SMNVEV (reference sequence).

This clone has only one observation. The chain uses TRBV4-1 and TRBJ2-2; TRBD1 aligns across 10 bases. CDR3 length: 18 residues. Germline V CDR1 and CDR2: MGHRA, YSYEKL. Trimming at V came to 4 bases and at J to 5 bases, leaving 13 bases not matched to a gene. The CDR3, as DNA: TGCGCCAGCAGCCCCCCCAGGGACAGGGGTTGGGATACCGGGGAGCTGTTTTTT. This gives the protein CASSPPRDRGWDTGELFF.